This T cell receptor (beta chain) comes out of a study of T cells in Graves' hyperthyroidism and ophthalmopathy. As for the study in general: Any treatment followed the collection of peripheral blood at initial diagnosis.

From RNA transcripts, TCR beta CDR3 regions were amplified. First-round RT-PCR with HTBI primers amplified the TCR CDR3 region. Each CDR3 protein gets one entry after TCRdb re-called the multiplex PCR reads with MiXCR. The data contain 530,000 or so distinct CDR3 sequences, 24% of them singletons. For ophthalmopathy patients, the Clinical Activity Score was at least 3 and the NOSPECS grade at least 4; duration was under 3 months. Diagnoses used clinical symptoms, serum thyroxine and TRAb, thyroid ultrasound and orbital computed tomography. Many counts were recorded for this clonotype. The sample consisted of blood. The receptor comes from a young woman with Graves' ophthalmopathy.

In DNA, the CDR3 is TGTGCCAGCAGTTACGCCAAGGGATCTGGGGCCAACGTCCTGACTTTC. Translated: CASSYAKGSGANVLTF. The chain employs TRBV6-5 and TRBJ2-6, with D uncertain. CDR3 length equals 16 residues. Germline V lookup: CDR1 MNHEY, CDR2 SVGAGI. Trimming stripped 2 bases from V and 1 base from J, with 9 bases between.